This T cell receptor beta chain was profiled in a study of cytomegalovirus exposure and HLA in healthy donors. Study as a whole: T cells numbering around 190 million yielded some 110 million unique TCR beta sequences in an earlier analysis.

PCR amplification relied on 60 Vbeta primers (plus 13 Jbeta primers). Assay: immunoSEQ multiplex PCR; the TCRdb copy retains only in-frame clones and omits some. The sample includes 200,000 or so clones, around 86% of them seen just once. The donors (healthy individuals) were bone marrow donors. Germline CDR1 is MNHEY and CDR2 is SVGAGI. Germline trimming cut 6 bases from V and 6 bases from J; bases unmatched to any gene: 10. This CDR3 has 14 residues. Findings and limits, study-wide: Among TCR beta chains, those listed as cytomegalovirus-associated numbered around 160. A few CMV-associated chains proved CMV antigen-specific in vitro.

This clone was counted once. Its specificity is not known. Sequencing was carried out using PBMCs. The TCR sequence derives from a woman between 50 and 59 years old in good health and CMV-seropositive. The gene calls are TRBV6-5 and TRBJ1-2; 7 positions agree with TRBD1. DNA for the CDR3: TGTGCCAGCAGCAAAAGGGGGCGGATGGATGGCTACACCTTC. The encoded protein is CASSKRGRMDGYTF.